The clone carrying this T cell receptor beta chain was observed at least ten times. Its antigen is not known. The CDR3 consists of 14 residues. Trimming pared 6 bases from V and 2 bases from J, leaving 16 bases between. The germline V gene has CDR1 DFQATT and CDR2 SNEGSKA (reference sequence). This sample was included in a study of blood T cells in healthy people across ages. Broader study findings: Samples with more naive T cells showed higher observed beta diversity. More naive CD4+ cells and higher diversity were found in long-lived than in aged donors. Donor CMV infection status was unknown, possibly confounding age-related changes in expanded clonotypes.

A sample-barcoded 5' primer and a J-beta primer mix were used in a second PCR of about 7 to 12 cycles. Per sample, CDR3-containing paired-end reads numbered at least 2.5 million. TCRdb recomputed calls from the 5' RACE reads with MiXCR, one row per CDR3 protein. This sample has about 620,000 distinct CDR3 sequences, with roughly half found just once. The gene calls are TRBV20-1 and TRBJ1-2, with unresolved D. The receptor was isolated from a woman older than 75 in good health. Sequencing input: blood. This CDR3 is CSAKTALINYGYTF. For the CDR3, the DNA is TGCAGTGCAAAAACCGCCCTCATAAACTATGGCTACACCTTC.